Described below is a single T cell receptor beta chain sequence and its context. Its antigen is not known. Germline CDR1 SGHRS, CDR2 YFSETQ. Trimming shortened V by 3 bases and J by 1 base, and 11 bases separated the two germline ends. CDR3 length: 16 residues. The repertoire was sequenced with immunoSEQ multiplex PCR; TCRdb's copy has only in-frame clones and lacks some. In the table there are roughly 16,000 clones, more than 75% of which are singletons. The data stem from a study of T cells in localized non-small cell lung cancer. General study findings and limits: The study found T cell clonality highest in uninvolved adjacent lung, above tumor. Paired adjacent lung recovered a median around 60 of the top 100 tumor clones. Longer overall survival accompanied higher blood T cell density. The tumor had only one region sequenced, so heterogeneity remains possible.

The receptor's source is a male donor aged 60 or older with stage I lung adenocarcinoma. The sequencing used peripheral blood, collected before any cancer treatment. This rearrangement joins TRBV5-1 to TRBJ2-6; D could derive from TRBD1 or TRBD2 (5 bases each). The CDR3 spells CASSWGPTSGANVLTF. The CDR3 DNA is TGCGCCAGCAGCTGGGGACCGACGTCTGGGGCCAACGTCCTGACTTTC.